This T cell receptor beta chain was sequenced in a study of siplizumab effects on memory and regulatory T cells. TCR templates, roughly 96,000 per sample, were assayed. The table came from immunoSEQ multiplex PCR; TCRdb's copy has only in-frame clones and leaves some out. The sample yields 90,000 to 120,000 clones, roughly 94% seen once. Study-wide results and caveats: Assignment to unstimulated subsets succeeded for only a minor fraction of the alloreactive clones.

As regards this clone: Its cognate antigen is unknown.

The germline CDR1 and CDR2 sequences are SGDLS and YYNGEE. CDR3 length: 15 amino acids. The trim removed 0 bases at V and 9 bases at J, leaving 8 bases unmatched. This TCR derives from a human donor in good health. This chain uses TRBV9 with TRBJ2-1, with TRBD2 identical over 8 bases. Sequencing was performed on Tregs sorted from blood. CDR3 bases: TGTGCCAGCAGCGTAGAACTAGCGGAGGCCGGTGAGCAGTTCTTC. As protein: CASSVELAEAGEQFF.